Reported below is one T cell receptor (beta chain). Its antigen is still unknown. The source of the sample is a study of CD8 T cells in ankylosing spondylitis. MiXCR was run by TCRdb on the 5' RACE reads, yielding one entry per CDR3 protein. The table has 650,000 to 800,000 distinct CDR3 sequences, about 20% seen once. V gave up 6 bases and J gave up 7 bases, with 12 bases separating them. The CDR3 covers 13 residues. In germline, CDR1 is SGHVS, CDR2 FNYEAQ. General observations from the study: One TCR beta motif, made up of about 8 highly homologous variants, appeared characteristic of ankylosing spondylitis blood.

The material sequenced was blood, either unsorted or a sorted T cell fraction (not recorded which). This clonotype was sampled from a male donor with ankylosing spondylitis. The V gene is TRBV7-6, the J gene TRBJ1-4; D may be TRBD1 (5 bases). The CDR3 coding sequence is TGTGCCAGCAGTCGTAGGGACGGTGAAAAACTGTTTTTT. Translating gives CASSRRDGEKLFF.